A selection of T cell receptor beta chains follows, all from one sample in a study of blood T cell repertoires in COVID-19. The method was immunoSEQ multiplex PCR; TCRdb's version includes in-frame clones alone and lacks a portion of them. This table has approximately 180,000 clones, 75% to 90% appearing once. Sequences were obtained from peripheral blood. The receptors originated from a man in his 60s with acute or convalescent COVID-19. Both conserved end residues are part of each CDR3. D genes are given only for firm matches. A row's size may be missing; if present it is once, few, many or a size class.

abundance: .; j_gene: TRBJ2-7; v_gene: TRBV7-9; d_gene: TRBD1; CDR3aa: CASSPTGATYEQYF; CDR3nt: TGTGCCAGCAGCCCAACAGGGGCTACCTACGAGCAGTACTTC
abundance: .; j_gene: TRBJ1-5; v_gene: TRBV19; d_gene: .; CDR3aa: CASVTRGGGQPQHF; CDR3nt: TGTGCCAGTGTTACCCGGGGAGGGGGTCAGCCCCAGCATTTT
abundance: .; j_gene: TRBJ1-3; v_gene: TRBV7-2; d_gene: TRBD1; CDR3aa: CASSSPWATGHSGNTIYF; CDR3nt: TGTGCCAGCAGCTCCCCATGGGCGACAGGGCATTCGGGAAACACCATATATTTT
abundance: .; j_gene: TRBJ1-6; v_gene: TRBV6-5; d_gene: .; CDR3aa: CASRKDSSRNSPLHF; CDR3nt: TGTGCCAGCAGAAAGGACAGTTCACGAAATTCACCCCTCCACTTT
abundance: .; j_gene: TRBJ2-7; v_gene: TRBV12-2; d_gene: .; CDR3aa: CASRLPARQGFSEQYF; CDR3nt: TGTGCAAGTCGCTTACCCGCGAGACAGGGGTTTTCCGAGCAGTACTTC
abundance: .; j_gene: TRBJ2-1; v_gene: TRBV3-1/TRBV3-2; d_gene: TRBD2; CDR3aa: CASSPWGGSSYNEQFF; CDR3nt: TGTGCCAGCAGCCCATGGGGGGGGAGCTCCTACAATGAGCAGTTCTTC
abundance: .; j_gene: TRBJ2-7; v_gene: TRBV15; d_gene: TRBD2; CDR3aa: CATSREAGDTYEQYF; CDR3nt: TGTGCCACCAGCAGAGAAGCGGGAGACACCTACGAGCAGTACTTC
abundance: few; j_gene: TRBJ2-7; v_gene: TRBV4-3; d_gene: .; CDR3aa: CASSQAERGYEQYF; CDR3nt: TGCGCCAGCAGCCAAGCGGAACGGGGTTACGAGCAGTACTTC
abundance: .; j_gene: TRBJ1-1; v_gene: TRBV2; d_gene: .; CDR3aa: CASSATGSEAFF; CDR3nt: TGTGCCAGCAGCGCCACAGGGAGTGAAGCTTTCTTT
abundance: .; j_gene: TRBJ2-7; v_gene: TRBV27; d_gene: TRBD2; CDR3aa: CASRTPSGSSYEQYF; CDR3nt: TGTGCCAGCAGAACTCCTAGCGGGTCCTCCTACGAGCAGTACTTC
abundance: .; j_gene: TRBJ2-7; v_gene: TRBV5-1; d_gene: .; CDR3aa: CASSFTPPGNAEQYF; CDR3nt: TGCGCCAGCAGCTTTACACCCCCAGGGAATGCGGAGCAGTACTTC
abundance: .; j_gene: TRBJ1-4; v_gene: TRBV5-4; d_gene: .; CDR3aa: CASSSGLDEKLFF; CDR3nt: TGTGCCAGCAGCTCAGGACTAGATGAAAAACTGTTTTTT
abundance: .; j_gene: TRBJ2-5; v_gene: TRBV7-2; d_gene: TRBD2; CDR3aa: CASSLTLLAGRATQYF; CDR3nt: TGTGCCAGCAGCTTAACCTTACTAGCGGGACGGGCGACCCAGTACTTC
abundance: .; j_gene: TRBJ2-3; v_gene: TRBV20-1; d_gene: .; CDR3aa: CSASQPAATDTQYF; CDR3nt: TGCAGTGCTAGTCAACCAGCGGCCACAGATACGCAGTATTTT
abundance: .; j_gene: TRBJ2-1; v_gene: TRBV28; d_gene: TRBD1; CDR3aa: CASSPGTGLRNEQFF; CDR3nt: TGTGCCAGCAGTCCCGGGACAGGGTTGCGCAATGAGCAGTTCTTC
abundance: .; j_gene: TRBJ2-1; v_gene: TRBV7-3; d_gene: TRBD2; CDR3aa: CASSQRGLVNDEQFF; CDR3nt: TGTGCCAGCAGCCAAAGGGGACTAGTGAACGATGAGCAGTTCTTC
abundance: .; j_gene: TRBJ2-5; v_gene: TRBV15; d_gene: .; CDR3aa: CATSRDLLGLQETQYF; CDR3nt: TGTGCCACCAGCAGAGATCTCTTGGGCCTCCAAGAGACCCAGTACTTC
abundance: .; j_gene: TRBJ1-3; v_gene: TRBV5-6; d_gene: .; CDR3aa: CASSLRPAGLSGNTIYF; CDR3nt: TGTGCCAGCAGCTTAAGGCCCGCAGGACTCTCTGGAAACACCATATATTTT
abundance: .; j_gene: TRBJ1-5; v_gene: TRBV19; d_gene: TRBD1; CDR3aa: CASSNRGSNQPQHF; CDR3nt: TGTGCCAGTAGCAACAGGGGGAGCAATCAGCCCCAGCATTTT
abundance: .; j_gene: TRBJ1-2; v_gene: TRBV5-1; d_gene: TRBD1; CDR3aa: CASSEGQSDFWYGYTF; CDR3nt: TGCGCCAGCAGCGAGGGACAGTCTGATTTTTGGTATGGCTACACCTTC
abundance: .; j_gene: TRBJ1-6; v_gene: TRBV27; d_gene: TRBD1; CDR3aa: CASSKTLGTGSPLHF; CDR3nt: TGTGCCAGCAGTAAAACCCTCGGGACAGGTTCACCCCTCCACTTT
abundance: once; j_gene: TRBJ1-2; v_gene: TRBV18; d_gene: TRBD1; CDR3aa: CASSPGTESIYGYTF; CDR3nt: TGTGCCAGCTCGCCCGGGACAGAATCTATCTATGGCTACACCTTC
abundance: .; j_gene: TRBJ1-5; v_gene: TRBV10-3; d_gene: TRBD1; CDR3aa: CATQGAQRDLPQHF; CDR3nt: TGTGCCACCCAGGGGGCGCAAAGGGACTTACCCCAGCATTTT
abundance: .; j_gene: TRBJ1-3; v_gene: TRBV12-3/TRBV12-4; d_gene: .; CDR3aa: CASSLGSRTIYF; CDR3nt: TGTGCCAGCAGTTTAGGGAGTCGCACCATATATTTT
abundance: .; j_gene: TRBJ1-5; v_gene: TRBV7-3; d_gene: .; CDR3aa: CASSLGRAGDRNQPQHF; CDR3nt: TGTGCCAGCAGCTTAGGGAGGGCAGGGGACCGCAATCAGCCCCAGCATTTT
abundance: .; j_gene: TRBJ1-5; v_gene: TRBV12-3/TRBV12-4; d_gene: .; CDR3aa: CASRVQGGQPQHF; CDR3nt: TGTGCCAGCAGAGTACAGGGAGGGCAGCCCCAGCATTTT
abundance: .; j_gene: TRBJ1-5; v_gene: TRBV2; d_gene: .; CDR3aa: CASSQPGRQNQPQHF; CDR3nt: TGTGCCAGCAGCCAGCCCGGGCGACAGAATCAGCCCCAGCATTTT
abundance: .; j_gene: TRBJ2-7; v_gene: TRBV24-1; d_gene: TRBD2; CDR3aa: CATSDFSSGKDEQYF; CDR3nt: TGTGCCACCAGTGATTTTTCTAGCGGGAAAGATGAGCAGTACTTC